This T cell receptor (beta chain) derives from a study of regulatory T cells in long-lasting Graves disease. Findings of the study overall: Persistent cases favored TRBV28, TRBJ1-2 and TRBJ2-5.

This clonotype was counted many times. The antigen is not known. CDR3-region Arm-PCR and iRepertoire HTBI primers produced the TCR beta libraries. TCRdb redid the calling of the multiplex PCR reads with MiXCR, one entry per CDR3 protein. The top ten clones hold roughly a tenth of a sample with about 540,000 distinct CDR3 sequences, about 13% of them seen once. Germline V gene data show CDR1 as SGHTA and CDR2 as FQGNSA. This CDR3 has 13 amino acids. The V segment lost 4 bases and the J segment 6 bases; nucleotides outside the gene matches: 4. Time point here: newly diagnosed GD, antithyroid drugs for less than 3 months. Following extraction of RNA from PBMCs, that RNA was used to make the TCR library. This same sample was also part of a study on T cells in Graves' hyperthyroidism and ophthalmopathy.

This chain joins TRBV7-2 and TRBJ2-3; 7 nucleotides line up with TRBD1. This material consisted of peripheral blood mononuclear cells (PBMCs), taken at new diagnosis, from a patient treated with antithyroid drugs. This clonotype was obtained from a man aged 25 to 45 with Graves disease. CDR3 loop: CASSWGQSDTQYF. Written as DNA, the CDR3 is TGTGCCAGCAGCTGGGGACAGTCTGATACGCAGTATTTT.